This is a list of T cell receptor beta chains from one sample in a study of blood T cells in healthy people across ages. Using its own MiXCR run on the 5' RACE reads, TCRdb lists one record per CDR3 protein. The table includes about 290,000 distinct CDR3 sequences, roughly 27% detected once. Sequenced input: blood. Source of these receptors: a woman between 70 and 85 years old in good health. The CDR3 runs from the conserved cysteine through the conserved F or W. The D gene is left open where the match is weak. Clone size is stated in some rows and not others, as once, few, many or a class when expanded.

J,V,D,size,DNA,CDR3
TRBJ2-6,TRBV5-1,TRBD1,few,TGCGCCAGCAGTTGGACAGGGCCGTCGGATGGGGCCAACGTCCTGACTTTC,CASSWTGPSDGANVLTF
TRBJ2-5,TRBV20-1,TRBD2,-,TGCAGTGCGAGCCTAGCGGTTCAAGAGACCCAGTACTTC,CSASLAVQETQYF
TRBJ2-1,TRBV7-3,TRBD2,few,TGTGCCAGCAGCCCGCTAGCGGGAAACTACAATGAGCAGTTCTTC,CASSPLAGNYNEQFF
TRBJ1-3,TRBV12-3/TRBV12-4,-,-,TGTGCCAGCAGTTTAGACAGACAAAACACCATATATTTT,CASSLDRQNTIYF
TRBJ1-1,TRBV13,TRBD1,-,TGTGCCAGCAGCTTAACCCAGACAGGGTTCGGTGAAGCTTTCTTT,CASSLTQTGFGEAFF
TRBJ2-7,TRBV7-9,TRBD2,few,TGTGCCAGCAGCTCCTGGGCCGCTAGCGGGATCTCCGAGCAGTACTTC,CASSSWAASGISEQYF
TRBJ2-1,TRBV28,TRBD2,-,TGTGCCAGCAGTCTGGGGGGACTAGCGGGAATGCACAATGAGCAGTTCTTC,CASSLGGLAGMHNEQFF
TRBJ2-1,TRBV14,TRBD1,-,TGTGCCAGCAGCCCTCAGGAAGGAACAGGGGGTTTCAATGAGCAGTTCTTC,CASSPQEGTGGFNEQFF
TRBJ2-7,TRBV29-1,TRBD1,many,TGCAGCGGAGTTCCGGGACAGGGGTCTACCTACGAGCAGTACTTC,CSGVPGQGSTYEQYF
TRBJ2-1,TRBV4-1,-,few,TGCGCCAGCAGCTTCGAGCCTTTAGCCGATGAGCAGTTCTTC,CASSFEPLADEQFF
TRBJ1-3,TRBV28,-,few,TGTGCCAGCAGTCGGGACGGAAGAGGAAACACCATATATTTT,CASSRDGRGNTIYF
TRBJ2-5,TRBV29-1,-,-,TGCAGCGTGGGCGGACAGACGGGGCGGCAGACCCAGTACTTC,CSVGGQTGRQTQYF
TRBJ2-1,TRBV11-3,TRBD2,-,TGTGCCAGCAGCCTAGCGGGAGGGCCCCATCATGAGCAGTTCTTC,CASSLAGGPHHEQFF
TRBJ2-3,TRBV6-1,-,few,TGTGCCAGCACCCCATTGGGGTATGAAGATACGCAGTATTTT,CASTPLGYEDTQYF
TRBJ2-2,TRBV11-2,-,-,TGTGCCAGCAGCTTAGAAGTGGGCGGAGTGAACACCGGGGAGCTGTTTTTT,CASSLEVGGVNTGELFF
TRBJ2-7,TRBV7-2,-,-,TGTGCCAGCAGCTTGGGGTCTATCTACGAGCAGTACTTC,CASSLGSIYEQYF
TRBJ2-3,TRBV7-3,-,many,TGTGCCAGCAGCTTAGGGTGGATAGGAGGCACAGATACGCAGTATTTT,CASSLGWIGGTDTQYF
TRBJ2-1,TRBV20-1,-,-,TGCAGTGCCCCAGGGAGACCGATTACGAACAATGAGCAGTTCTTC,CSAPGRPITNNEQFF
TRBJ1-4,TRBV28,-,many,TGTGCCAGCAGCCGCGGGGGAAATGAAAAACTGTTTTTT,CASSRGGNEKLFF
TRBJ2-3,TRBV4-3,-,few,TGCGCCAGCAGCCAAGATTATCAGGGTGGTACGCAGTATTTT,CASSQDYQGGTQYF
TRBJ2-5,TRBV13,TRBD2,few,TGTGCCAGCAGCCCGACTAGCCAGGGAACCCAGTACTTC,CASSPTSQGTQYF
TRBJ2-1,TRBV9,-,few,TGTGCCAGCAGCGTAGATCTCGGAGGGGGGGGGCGAGGAGAGCAGTTCTTC,CASSVDLGGGGRGEQFF
TRBJ2-5,TRBV5-1,TRBD2,few,TGCGCCAGCAGCCTCCGGACTAGCGGGAGTTCGGAGACCCAGTACTTC,CASSLRTSGSSETQYF
TRBJ2-1,TRBV6-1,-,many,TGTGCCAGCAGTGAATCACCAGTCTACAATGAGCAGTTCTTC,CASSESPVYNEQFF
TRBJ1-2,TRBV25-1,-,-,TGTGCCAGCAGTGAATCGCAGGGATGGGCTGGCTACACCTTC,CASSESQGWAGYTF
TRBJ1-5,TRBV5-1,-,few,TGCGCCAGCAGCTGGGACAGCAATCAGCCCCAGCATTTT,CASSWDSNQPQHF
TRBJ1-4,TRBV27,-,few,TGTGCCAGCAGTCCGACGGCGCCTAGTTCGAGAAATGAAAAACTGTTTTTT,CASSPTAPSSRNEKLFF
TRBJ2-2,TRBV28,-,-,TGTGCCAGCAGTTTAGGACGCGCGAACGCCGGGGAGCTGTTTTTT,CASSLGRANAGELFF
TRBJ2-7,TRBV5-1,TRBD1,few,TGCGCCAGCAGTAAGGGGACAGGGGGTACCTACGAGCAGTACTTC,CASSKGTGGTYEQYF
TRBJ2-4,TRBV27,TRBD1,-,TGTGCCAGCAGTCCTCGGGACAGGATCAATTCCCCGGCCAAAAACATTCAGTACTTC,CASSPRDRINSPAKNIQYF
TRBJ2-1,TRBV12-3/TRBV12-4,TRBD2,few,TGTGCCAGCAGTTTGACTAGCGGGAGCCACAATGAGCAGTTCTTC,CASSLTSGSHNEQFF
TRBJ2-3,TRBV2,TRBD1,few,TGTGCCAGCAGTGAAGGACAGGGCCTTACTAGCACAGATACGCAGTATTTT,CASSEGQGLTSTDTQYF
TRBJ1-2,TRBV11-2,-,-,TGTGCCAGCAGCACCCAACAGGGAATAGCGATAAGTGGCTACACCTTC,CASSTQQGIAISGYTF
TRBJ2-7,TRBV20-1,-,few,TGCAGTGCTAATCCCTCGGACAGCGCCTACGAGCAGTACTTC,CSANPSDSAYEQYF
TRBJ2-5,TRBV28,TRBD2,-,TGTGCCAGCAGTTTTATTGGGCGGGAGGGCTCAGGAGAGACCCAGTACTTC,CASSFIGREGSGETQYF
TRBJ2-7,TRBV27,TRBD2,few,TGTGCCAGAGATTTTCTAGCGGGGTTTTTGGACGAGCAGTACTTC,CARDFLAGFLDEQYF
TRBJ2-5,TRBV7-9,-,once,TGTGCCAGCAGCTTAGATGGTTGGGACATAATGATACAAGAGACCCAGTACTTC,CASSLDGWDIMIQETQYF
TRBJ2-1,TRBV3-1,TRBD2,many,TGTGCCAGCAGCCATTCCCTAGCGGGAGTACTCTACAATGAGCAGTTCTTC,CASSHSLAGVLYNEQFF
TRBJ2-5,TRBV20-1,-,medium-sized,TGCAGTGTTTCCCACTATTTAGCGACCGACCAAGAGACCCAGTACTTC,CSVSHYLATDQETQYF
TRBJ2-4,TRBV4-3,TRBD2,few,TGCGCCAGCAGCCAAGAATACTGGACTAGCGGGAGATTCGACAAAAACATTCAGTACTTC,CASSQEYWTSGRFDKNIQYF
TRBJ2-3,TRBV29-1,-,-,TGCAGCGTAAGACTCTTCTCCCTTAGCGGCAGCACAGATACGCAGTATTTT,CSVRLFSLSGSTDTQYF
TRBJ2-6,TRBV7-3,TRBD1,-,TGTGCCAGCAGCCTAGAAGAGGACAGGGGCTCTGGGGCCAACGTCCTGACTTTC,CASSLEEDRGSGANVLTF
TRBJ1-4,TRBV6-1,-,-,TGTGCCAGCAGTGCTCGAGGAGGCTCCGATGAAAAACTGTTTTTT,CASSARGGSDEKLFF
TRBJ2-7,TRBV10-3,-,few,TGTGCCATCAGTGCTCAGGGAGACGAGCAGTACTTC,CAISAQGDEQYF
TRBJ1-4,TRBV18,TRBD1,-,TGTGCCAGCTTACCGGACAGGGGGCAATCAGAGGAAAAACTGTTTTTT,CASLPDRGQSEEKLFF
TRBJ2-1,TRBV11-2,-,few,TGTGCCAGCAGCTTAACTATACAGGGACAAGGCAGTGAGCAGTTCTTC,CASSLTIQGQGSEQFF
TRBJ2-7,TRBV7-2,TRBD2,few,TGTGCCAGCAGCTTAGGGACTAGCGGCTCCTACGAGCAGTGCTTC,CASSLGTSGSYEQCF
TRBJ2-5,TRBV20-1,TRBD2,-,TGCAGTGCTCAGCCCGGGACTAGTCTAGAGACCCAGTACTTC,CSAQPGTSLETQYF
TRBJ1-1,TRBV7-2,-,-,TGTGCCAGCAGCTTATCTTTGGAAGCTTTCTTT,CASSLSLEAFF